This note documents a single T cell receptor (beta chain) sequence. The source of the sample is a study of human T cells and chemical hapten exposure. Across the whole study: The sensitizing agent was 2% DPC, placed on about 2 cm by about 2 cm of upper inner arm skin. Doses of diphenylcyclopropenone went to the patients' scalps weekly throughout the approximately 24-week study.

TCRdb called the RACE reads again in MiXCR, with one record for every CDR3 protein. The sample includes 85,000 to 120,000 distinct CDR3 sequences, roughly 12% of them seen just once. CDR1 is SGHRS, CDR2 YFSETQ, per germline. Trimming took 3 bases from V and 5 from J, leaving 14 bases between them. The CDR3 totals 15 residues. Regarding time point: pre-sensitization, week 0. Described treatment: therapeutic diphenylcyclopropenone sensitization with weekly scalp DPC. V usage is TRBV5-1 and J usage is TRBJ1-4, with D perhaps TRBD1 (5 bases). Sequenced material: whole blood, taken in connection with sensitization to the hapten diphenylcyclopropenone (DPC). The clonotype was recovered from a woman between 50 and 59 years old with alopecia areata. Some clones in this sample may be carry-over from other donors' samples. The CDR3 bases are TGCGCCAGCAGCTCCGGGGACGGACCAAATGAAAAACTGTTTTTT. Translated, it gives CASSSGDGPNEKLFF.